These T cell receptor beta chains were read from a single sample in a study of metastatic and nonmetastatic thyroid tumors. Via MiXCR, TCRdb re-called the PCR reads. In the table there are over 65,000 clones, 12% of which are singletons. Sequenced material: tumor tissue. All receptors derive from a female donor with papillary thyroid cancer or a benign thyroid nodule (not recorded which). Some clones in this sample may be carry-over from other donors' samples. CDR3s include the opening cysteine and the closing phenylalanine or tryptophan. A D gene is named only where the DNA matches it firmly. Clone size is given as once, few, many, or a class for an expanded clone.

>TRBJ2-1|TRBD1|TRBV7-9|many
TGTGCCAGCAGCCCGGGACAGGGGAAGGGCAATGAGCAGTTCTTC
CASSPGQGKGNEQFF
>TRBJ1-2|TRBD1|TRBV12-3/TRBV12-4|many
TGTGCCAGCAGTTTCAATGGACAGGGGATTAATGGCTACACCTTC
CASSFNGQGINGYTF
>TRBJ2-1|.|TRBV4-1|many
TGCGCCAGCAGCCAAGCCTTAGCGGAATACAATGAGCAGTTCTTC
CASSQALAEYNEQFF
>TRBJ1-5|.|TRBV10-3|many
TGTGCCATCAGTGAGTCCCGGGTCCTAAGCGGGGGCAATCAGCCCCAGCATTTT
CAISESRVLSGGNQPQHF
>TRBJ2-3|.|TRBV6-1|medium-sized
TGTGCCAGCAGTTCCGGGACGAAGACAGATACGCAGTATTTT
CASSSGTKTDTQYF
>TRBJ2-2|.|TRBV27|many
TGTGCCAGCAGGGGGGTAGCTATAAACACCGGGGAGCTGTTTTTT
CASRGVAINTGELFF
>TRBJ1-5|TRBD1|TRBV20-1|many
TGCAGTGCCAATCACCCAGGGGGCAGTAGCAATCAGCCCCAGCATTTT
CSANHPGGSSNQPQHF
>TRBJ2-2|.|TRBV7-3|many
TGTGCCAGCAGCCCGGGACACGCCGGGGAGCTGTTTTTT
CASSPGHAGELFF
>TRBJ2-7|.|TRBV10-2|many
TGCGCCAGCAGTGACGGCGGGCAATCCGAGCAGTACTTC
CASSDGGQSEQYF
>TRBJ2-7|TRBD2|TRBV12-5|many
TGTGCTAGTGGTTTGGGACTAGCGGTTAGCTACGAGCAGTACTTC
CASGLGLAVSYEQYF
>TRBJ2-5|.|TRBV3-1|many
TGTGCCAGCAGCGCTGGGGGGAGTAGATCCCAGTACTTC
CASSAGGSRSQYF
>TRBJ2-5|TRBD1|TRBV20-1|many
TGCAGTGCTAGAGATTTGAACGAACAGGGGTGGTACCAAGAGACCCAGTACTTC
CSARDLNEQGWYQETQYF
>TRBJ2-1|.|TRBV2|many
TGTGCCAGCAGTTGGAATGAGCAGTTCTTC
CASSWNEQFF